The entry below describes one TCR beta chain. The sample belongs to a study of blood T cell repertoires in COVID-19. For the study at large: Sites in the United States, Italy and Spain provided acute and convalescent COVID-19 samples.

Original data processing: Reference gene primer amplification in the assay estimated nucleated cell counts. TCRdb's table, derived via immunoSEQ multiplex PCR, lists solely in-frame clones and lacks some. V and J calls and clone size are those listed in that table; D and trimming were worked out from the DNA. The repertoire consists of roughly 120,000 clones, with 90% occurring once and the leading ten covering 1.8%. Germline-derived CDR1 and CDR2 are SGHTA and FQGNSA. Trimming removed 0 bases at V and 0 bases at J, with 9 bases between. This CDR3 region has 15 residues. The rearrangement links TRBV7-2 to TRBJ2-7, with no clear D. This receptor was taken from a human donor with active COVID-19. The donor label of this sample is uncertain. Source material: peripheral blood. In DNA form, the CDR3 reads TGTGCCAGCAGCTTAGCCCACTTAAACTCCTACGAGCAGTACTTC. It encodes CASSLAHLNSYEQYF.